The 19 T cell receptor beta chains below were found in one sample sequenced in a study of graft-versus-host responses after intestinal transplantation. Sequencing used immunoSEQ multiplex PCR; TCRdb keeps in-frame clones, though not all of them. There are 75,000 to 100,000 clones in the sample; about four fifths occur only once, and about a sixth lies in the top ten. Antigens of these TCRs are unknown. The source material was unstimulated CD8+ T cells sorted from spleen or lymph node cells, sampled before intestinal transplant. These receptors all stem from a human donor who received an intestinal transplant.

V gene TRBV9 combines with J gene TRBJ2-3; TRBD2 agrees at 7 bases. The CDR3 loop spans 16 amino acids. Germline assignment: CDR1 SGDLS and CDR2 YYNGEE. J was trimmed by 9 bases and V by 7 bases; bases with no gene match: 20. The CDR3 nucleotides read TGTGCCAGCGCCGAGGAGGCGGGAGTCCGAGGGAGGACGCAGTATTTT. Amino acid sequence: CASAEEAGVRGRTQYF.

The genes are TRBV4-2 and TRBJ1-3, with D maybe TRBD1 (6 bases). Per germline, CDR1 LGHNA and CDR2 YNFKEQ. The CDR3 loop spans 16 amino acids. V was cut by 1 base and J by 4 bases, with 14 bases left in between. The CDR3 loop is CASSQVPGGPGNTIYF. CDR3 DNA sequence: TGTGCCAGCAGCCAAGTCCCTGGGGGCCCAGGAAACACCATATATTTT.

This rearrangement joins TRBV15 to TRBJ2-7, with a tentative D call TRBD2 (7 bases). The V gene lost 0 bases and the J gene lost 5 bases, with 20 bases spanning the gap. From germline, CDR1 is LNHNV and CDR2 YYDKDF (reference sequence). The CDR3 sequence is 17 residues long. The CDR3 reads CATSRDEVAGGRNEQYF. In DNA form, the CDR3 reads TGTGCCACCAGCAGAGATGAAGTGGCCGGGGGGCGGAACGAGCAGTACTTC.

The J gene is TRBJ1-2, the V gene TRBV10-3; 10 positions match TRBD1. The V gene's germline CDR1 is ENHRY and CDR2 SYGVKD. The V segment lost 0 bases and the J segment 5 bases; nucleotides outside the gene matches: 12. The CDR3 consists of 18 residues. The CDR3 nucleotides read TGTGCCATCAGTGAGTCGAGGGTTTCTGGACAGGGGGATTATGGCTACACCTTC. Amino acid sequence: CAISESRVSGQGDYGYTF.

V and J are TRBV21-1 and TRBJ1-5. TRBV21-1 is labeled a pseudogene. This CDR3 is built from 13 residues. The CDR3 here is CASGREGNQPQHF. CDR3 bases: TGTGCCAGCGGGAGGGAGGGGAATCAGCCCCAGCATTTT.

This clone was found a few times. This rearrangement joins TRBV4-1 to TRBJ1-3; D is uncertain. Germline V gives CDR1 MGHRA, CDR2 YSYEKL. The CDR3 runs 15 residues. The V gene lost 1 base and the J gene lost 4 bases, with 11 bases spanning the gap. CDR3: CASSQVQTGGNTIYF. CDR3 bases: TGCGCCAGCAGCCAAGTTCAAACGGGAGGAAACACCATATATTTT.

The rearrangement uses TRBV5-4 and TRBJ1-3; 10 bases align to TRBD1. CDR1 is SGHNT and CDR2 is YYREEE in the germline V gene (reference sequence). This CDR3 spans 14 amino acids. The J segment lost 6 bases and the V segment lost 3 bases, leaving 3 bases of the junction unmatched. For the CDR3, the DNA is TGTGCCAGCAGCTCCGGACAGGGGGTAAACACCATATATTTT. It yields the protein CASSSGQGVNTIYF.

This clone has a handful of counts. The V call is TRBV27, the J call TRBJ2-1, with D perhaps matching TRBD2 (5 bases). CDR1 MNHEY and CDR2 SMNVEV come from the germline V gene (reference sequence). Trimming shortened V by 4 bases and J by 7 bases, and 8 bases separated the two germline ends. The CDR3 contains 12 residues. DNA of the CDR3: TGTGCCAGCAGTTGGGGAGCGAATGAGCAGTTCTTC. Translating it yields CASSWGANEQFF.

The CDR3 DNA follows: TGCAGCGTTGACGTGATAGGGGGGGAGCAGTACTTC. It encodes CSVDVIGGEQYF. J is TRBJ2-7 and V is TRBV29-1; D could derive from TRBD1 or TRBD2 (6 bases each). The CDR3 runs 12 residues. From germline, CDR1 is SQVTM and CDR2 ANQGSEA. Trimming shortened V by 3 bases and J by 7 bases, and 13 bases separated the two germline ends.

The rearrangement links TRBV9 to TRBJ1-3; D not certain. Germline CDR1 reads SGDLS; CDR2 reads YYNGEE. V was clipped by 0 bases and J by 9 bases, with 7 bases between them. This CDR3 is built from 12 residues. CDR3: CASSVGDSTIYF. The CDR3 bases are TGTGCCAGCAGCGTAGGGGATAGCACCATATATTTT. Full variable domain (outside the CDR3, taken from reference TRBV9 and TRBJ1-3): DSGVTQTPKHLITATGQRVTLRCSPRSGDLSVYWYQQSLDQGLQFLIQYYNGEERAKGNILERFSAQQFPDLHSELNLSSLELGDSALYFCASSVGDSTIYFGEGSWLTVV.

This chain links TRBV5-4 with TRBJ2-5, with TRBD2 matching over 10 bases. The V segment lost 3 bases and the J segment 4 bases; nucleotides outside the gene matches: 6. Germline CDR1 reads SGHNT; CDR2 reads YYREEE (reference sequence). This CDR3 has 15 amino acids. The CDR3 DNA sequence: TGTGCCAGCAGCTCCCCAACTAGCGGGGCAGAGACCCAGTACTTC. Its protein product is CASSSPTSGAETQYF.

The chain recombines TRBV15 with TRBJ2-3, with 8 bases that match TRBD2. Trimming at V came to 0 bases and at J to 0 bases, leaving 14 bases not matched to a gene. Germline V gene sequence: CDR1 LNHNV, CDR2 YYDKDF (reference sequence). This CDR3 contains 20 residues. The CDR3 region has the DNA TGTGCCACCAGCAGAGATCCAGTTTGGGCTAGCGGGCAAAGCACAGATACGCAGTATTTT. This sequence encodes CATSRDPVWASGQSTDTQYF.

The rearrangement joins TRBV10-3 to TRBJ2-1; 7 positions agree with TRBD2. This CDR3 spans 14 amino acids. V was clipped by 6 bases and J by 3 bases; unmatched bases: 5. Germline V gene lookup returns CDR1 ENHRY and CDR2 SYGVKD. CDR3 residues: CAIRGAGNYNEQFF. CDR3 coding DNA: TGTGCCATCAGGGGAGCGGGGAACTACAATGAGCAGTTCTTC.

The chain employs TRBV28 and TRBJ2-1; 7 positions agree with TRBD2. Germline CDR1 MDHEN, CDR2 SYDVKM. The V and J ends lost 8 bases and 2 bases, in that order; junction bases with no gene match: 6. The CDR3 totals 14 residues. In DNA form, the CDR3 reads TGTGCCAGCGGGCTAGCGGTGACCTACAATGAGCAGTTCTTC. Residues: CASGLAVTYNEQFF. Full variable domain (outside the CDR3, taken from reference TRBV28 and TRBJ2-1): DVKVTQSSRYLVKRTGEKVFLECVQDMDHENMFWYRQDPGLGLRLIYFSYDVKMKEKGDIPEGYSVSREKKERFSLILESASTNQTSMYLCASGLAVTYNEQFFGPGTRLTVL.

This clone occurred a few times. The J gene is TRBJ1-2, the V gene TRBV5-5; 8 nucleotides line up with TRBD1. V was clipped by 5 bases and J by 4 bases; unmatched bases: 10. The CDR3 length is 15 residues. Per the germline V gene, CDR1 is SGHKS and CDR2 is YYEKEE (reference sequence). Here the CDR3 reads CASRGDRPARYGYTF. The CDR3 bases are TGTGCCAGCAGGGGGGACAGGCCCGCGCGCTATGGCTACACCTTC.

The rearrangement uses TRBV9 and TRBJ1-1, with 7 bases lining up with TRBD1. The junction had 8 bases not matched to a gene; V was cut back by 6 bases and J by 3 bases. The CDR3 covers 14 residues. Germline values: CDR1 SGDLS, CDR2 YYNGEE. CDR3 sequence reads: CASTPQGEDTEAFF. In DNA form, the CDR3 reads TGTGCCAGCACCCCCCAGGGGGAGGACACTGAAGCTTTCTTT.

The V call is TRBV5-5, the J call TRBJ2-1; 16 bases are shared with TRBD2. CDR1 is SGHKS, CDR2 YYEKEE, per germline (reference sequence). V shed 5 bases and J 0 bases; nucleotides not matched to a gene: 5. The CDR3 extends over 18 amino acids. In nucleotides, the CDR3 is TGTGCCAGCAGTTCGGGACTAGCGGGAGGGTCCTCCTACAATGAGCAGTTCTTC. Translated: CASSSGLAGGSSYNEQFF.

The chain links TRBV7-9 to TRBJ1-5; D is undetermined. The CDR3 spans 14 residues. V lost 1 base and J 0 bases, leaving 4 bases between the germline ends. Per the germline V gene, CDR1 is SEHNR and CDR2 is FQNEAQ (reference sequence). This CDR3 reads CASSLEDSNQPQHF. CDR3 DNA sequence: TGTGCCAGCAGCTTAGAGGATAGCAATCAGCCCCAGCATTTT.

The CDR3 reads CASSYQQGSQPQHF. CDR3 bases: TGTGCCAGCAGTTACCAACAGGGTAGTCAGCCCCAGCATTTT. The chain couples TRBV6-6 to TRBJ1-5; perhaps TRBD1 as D (6 bases). Looked up from germline, CDR1 is MNHNY and CDR2 is SVGAGI (reference sequence). The length of the CDR3 is 14 residues. V was trimmed by 2 bases and J by 6 bases, leaving 11 bases between them.